The next 14 T cell receptor beta chains were all read from a single sample in a study of vaccination effects on CD4 cells after COVID-19. Antigen specificity for these receptors is unknown. Assay: immunoSEQ multiplex PCR; the TCRdb copy retains only in-frame clones and omits some. This table holds tens of thousands of clones, around four fifths found once. Having been cultured for about 10 days, the cells underwent CD4+ T cell isolation. Participants were given two doses of BNT162b2 or mRNA-1273 vaccine. Sequences were derived from CD4+ T cells from PBMCs cultured without peptide, sampled after COVID-19 vaccination. These receptors came from a human donor who received a COVID-19 vaccine.

The chain employs TRBV27 and TRBJ2-7, with a tentative D call TRBD1 (5 bases). Per the germline V gene, CDR1 is MNHEY and CDR2 is SMNVEV (reference sequence). The CDR3 contains 15 residues. The V and J ends lost 4 bases and 0 bases respectively, with 13 bases between them. The DNA of the CDR3 is TGTGCCAGCAGTTCCCGACAGCGTCCCTCCTACGAGCAGTACTTC. Residues: CASSSRQRPSYEQYF.

The chain recombines TRBV18 with TRBJ1-5; weak D call: TRBD1 (5 bases). The CDR3 contains 16 residues. V lost 3 bases and J lost 0, with 12 bases in between. From germline, CDR1 is KGHSH and CDR2 LQKENI. The CDR3 DNA reads as TGTGCCAGCTCACCCGTGGGACGGAATAGCAATCAGCCCCAGCATTTT. Amino acids: CASSPVGRNSNQPQHF.

This chain uses TRBV5-6 with TRBJ1-4; no firm D call. Germline V gene data show CDR1 as SGHDT and CDR2 as YYEEEE. The CDR3 runs 15 residues. Trimming cost V 0 bases and J 3 bases, with 9 bases left between them. CDR3 sequence: CASSLGPFPNEKLFF. As DNA, the CDR3 is TGTGCCAGCAGCTTGGGGCCGTTCCCTAATGAAAAACTGTTTTTT. The full variable domain, in which reference TRBV5-6 and TRBJ1-4 provide the parts outside the CDR3, is DAGVTQSPTHLIKTRGQQVTLRCSPKSGHDTVSWYQQALGQGPQFIFQYYEEEERQRGNFPDRFSGHQFPNYSSELNVNALLLGDSALYLCASSLGPFPNEKLFFGSGTQLSVL.

This clone was observed a few times. Compared with germline, one end of the junction differs, possibly owing to a read error. The chain is built from TRBV7-8 and TRBJ2-3; 7 positions agree with TRBD2. CDR1 and CDR2 (germline): SGHVS, FQNEAQ. This CDR3 is built from 14 residues. CDR3 region: CASSLAAHTDTQYF. The CDR3 DNA reads TGTGCCAGCAGCCTAGCGGCCCACACAGATACGCAGTATTTT.

This chain links TRBV28 with TRBJ2-3; 12 bases align to TRBD1. With 7 bases clipped from V and 1 base from J, the junction kept 15 bases outside the gene matches. Germline lookup yields CDR1 MDHEN and CDR2 SYDVKM. This CDR3 is built from 19 residues. CDR3 DNA sequence: TGTGCCAGCAAAGTACTACCGGGACAGGGGGCGAGGGGCACAGATACGCAGTATTTT. This encodes CASKVLPGQGARGTDTQYF.

The V and J genes are TRBV6-5 and TRBJ1-3; 7 bases are shared with TRBD1. The junction had 5 bases not matched to a gene; V was cut back by 7 bases and J by 2 bases. Germline CDR1 and CDR2: MNHEY and SVGAGI. The CDR3 consists of 14 residues. CDR3 DNA sequence: TGTGCCAGCAAACCCACAGGGGCTGGAAACACCATATATTTT. This gives the protein CASKPTGAGNTIYF.

This chain joins TRBV6-2 or TRBV6-3 and TRBJ2-2; the match to TRBD2 covers 11 bases. Losses at the gene ends were 2 bases for V and 2 bases for J; bases not matched to a gene: 4. The CDR3 totals 17 residues. The germline gives CDR1 MNHEY, CDR2 SVGEGT. This CDR3 is CASSYTSGGPNTGELFF. The CDR3, as DNA: TGTGCCAGCAGTTACACTAGCGGGGGCCCCAACACCGGGGAGCTGTTTTTT.

The chain uses TRBV4-2 and TRBJ2-3; 10 nucleotides match TRBD2. Germline-derived CDR1 and CDR2 are LGHNA and YNFKEQ. Trimming took 3 bases from V and 4 from J; bases not matched to a gene: 4. The CDR3 loop spans 15 amino acids. The CDR3: CASSQLAGEADTQYF. The CDR3 bases are TGTGCCAGCAGCCAGCTAGCGGGGGAAGCAGATACGCAGTATTTT.

This clone showed up just a few times. The chain links TRBV5-4 to TRBJ1-1; possible D gene TRBD1, 5 bases. Germline V gene data show CDR1 as SGHNT and CDR2 as YYREEE (reference sequence). This CDR3 has 15 residues. Trimming stripped 0 bases from V and 3 bases from J, with 12 bases between. The CDR3 sequence: CASSLAGASDTEAFF. The CDR3 nucleotides read TGTGCCAGCAGCTTGGCTGGGGCTAGCGACACTGAAGCTTTCTTT.

The gene calls are TRBV2 and TRBJ2-7; TRBD1 matches 8 bases. The germline gives CDR1 SNHLY, CDR2 FYNNEI. The CDR3 contains 14 residues. Unmatched junction bases numbered 7, after V lost 7 bases and J lost 2 bases. The DNA for the CDR3 is TGTGCCAGCACCCCGGGACAGGTACCCTACGAGCAGTACTTC. Protein: CASTPGQVPYEQYF.

V and J are TRBV2 and TRBJ1-1; D gene unclear. Germline CDR1 SNHLY, CDR2 FYNNEI. This CDR3 is built from 14 residues. The V end was cut by 4 bases, the J end by 2 bases, with 11 bases between. CDR3 sequence (DNA): TGTGCCAGCAGTGGGCTAGATGTAAACACTGAAGCTTTCTTT. Translated: CASSGLDVNTEAFF.

The chain combines TRBV25-1 with TRBJ1-6; D is ambiguous. Deletions cut 1 base from V and 6 bases from J, with 10 bases between. Per the germline V gene, CDR1 is MGHDK and CDR2 is SYGVNS. This CDR3 has 15 residues. The DNA for the CDR3 is TGTGCCAGCAGTGAATCGCCGGGAGGTAATTCACCCCTCCACTTT. Its protein product is CASSESPGGNSPLHF.

The J gene is TRBJ2-2, the V gene TRBV19; no firm D call. Germline V gene sequence: CDR1 LNHDA, CDR2 SQIVND (reference sequence). The CDR3 covers 14 residues. Trimming cost V 3 bases and J 1 base, with 6 bases left between them. In DNA, the CDR3 is TGTGCCAGTAGTATTGGCTGGAACACCGGGGAGCTGTTTTTT. This sequence encodes CASSIGWNTGELFF.

The gene calls are TRBV29-1 and TRBJ1-4, with no clear D. Trimming shortened V by 5 bases and J by 4 bases, and 11 bases separated the two germline ends. Germline V gene lookup returns CDR1 SQVTM and CDR2 ANQGSEA. This CDR3 spans 13 amino acids. The CDR3 region is CSVRAANNEKLFF. CDR3 nucleotides: TGCAGCGTTCGGGCAGCTAATAATGAAAAACTGTTTTTT.